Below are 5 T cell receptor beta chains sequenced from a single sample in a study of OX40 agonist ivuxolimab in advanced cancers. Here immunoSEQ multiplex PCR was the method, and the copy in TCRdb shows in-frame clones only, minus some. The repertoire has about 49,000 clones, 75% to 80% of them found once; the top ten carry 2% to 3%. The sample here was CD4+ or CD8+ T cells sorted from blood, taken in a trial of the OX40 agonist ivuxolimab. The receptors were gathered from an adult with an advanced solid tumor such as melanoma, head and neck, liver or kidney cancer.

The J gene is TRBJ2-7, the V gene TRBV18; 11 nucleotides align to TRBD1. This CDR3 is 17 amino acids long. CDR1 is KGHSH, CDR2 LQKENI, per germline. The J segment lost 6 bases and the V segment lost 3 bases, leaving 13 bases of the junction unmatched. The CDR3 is CASSPRTGGAASGEQYF. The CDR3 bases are TGTGCCAGCTCACCCCGGACAGGGGGCGCTGCTAGCGGCGAGCAGTACTTC.

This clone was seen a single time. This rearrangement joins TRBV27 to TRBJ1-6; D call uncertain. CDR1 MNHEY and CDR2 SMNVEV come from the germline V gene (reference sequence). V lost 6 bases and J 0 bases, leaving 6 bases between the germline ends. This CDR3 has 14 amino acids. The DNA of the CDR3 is TGTGCCAGCAGGAGCCACTCCTATAATTCACCCCTCCACTTT. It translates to CASRSHSYNSPLHF.

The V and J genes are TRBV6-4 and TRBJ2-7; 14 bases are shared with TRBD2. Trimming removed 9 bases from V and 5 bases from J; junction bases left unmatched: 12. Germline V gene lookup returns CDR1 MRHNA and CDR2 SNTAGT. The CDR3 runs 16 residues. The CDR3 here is CARLGLAGVSGDEQYF. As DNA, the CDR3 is TGTGCCAGACTGGGACTAGCGGGAGTATCTGGGGACGAGCAGTACTTC.

The CDR3 here is CASSFSTGRSEQYF. The CDR3 bases are TGTGCCAGCAGCTTTAGTACAGGAAGGAGCGAGCAGTACTTC. The rearrangement joins TRBV7-2 to TRBJ2-7, with TRBD1 as a possible D gene (5 bases). V was clipped by 3 bases and J by 6 bases, with 15 bases between them. The CDR3 extends over 14 amino acids. In germline, CDR1 is SGHTA, CDR2 FQGNSA.

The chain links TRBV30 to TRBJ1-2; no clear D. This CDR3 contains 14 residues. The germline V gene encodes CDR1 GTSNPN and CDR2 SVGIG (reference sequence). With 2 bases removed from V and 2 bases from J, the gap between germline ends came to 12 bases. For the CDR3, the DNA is TGTGCCTGGAGTTCCGCAGGATCAAACTATGGCTACACCTTC. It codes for CAWSSAGSNYGYTF.